The clone carrying this T cell receptor (beta chain) was observed a handful of times. This sample stems from a study of cytomegalovirus exposure and HLA in healthy donors. J gave up 5 bases and V 0 bases, and 8 bases lay outside the gene matches. This CDR3 region has 17 residues. Germline CDR1 is SGHRS and CDR2 is YFSETQ. 60 Vbeta and 13 Jbeta primers were used in PCR. TCRdb's table, derived via immunoSEQ multiplex PCR, lists solely in-frame clones and lacks some. The sample records fewer than 100,000 clones, around 73% being singletons. The chain links TRBV5-1 to TRBJ2-1, with 10 bases lining up with TRBD2. The sequence came from a woman aged 55-69 years in good health and CMV-seronegative. Input material: PBMCs. Written as DNA, the CDR3 is TGCGCCAGCAGCTTGGGAATACTAGCGGGATCCGACAATGAGCAGTTCTTC. Translation gives CASSLGILAGSDNEQFF. The complete variable domain, with remaining parts taken from reference TRBV5-1 and TRBJ2-1, reads KAGVTQTPRYLIKTRGQQVTLSCSPISGHRSVSWYQQTPGQGLQFLFEYFSETQRNKGNFPGRFSGRQFSNSRSEMNVSTLELGDSALYLCASSLGILAGSDNEQFFGPGTRLTVL.